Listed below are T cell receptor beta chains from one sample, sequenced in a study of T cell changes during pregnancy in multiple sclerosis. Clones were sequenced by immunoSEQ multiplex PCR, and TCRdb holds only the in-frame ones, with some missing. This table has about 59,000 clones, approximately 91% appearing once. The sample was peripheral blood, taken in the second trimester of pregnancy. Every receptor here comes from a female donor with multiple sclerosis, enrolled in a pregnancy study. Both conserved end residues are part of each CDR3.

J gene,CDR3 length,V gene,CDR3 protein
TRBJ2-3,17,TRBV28,CASSFMWLADSTDTQYF
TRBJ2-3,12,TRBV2,CASSLVVGTQYF
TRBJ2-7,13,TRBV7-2,CASSFRDTYEQYF
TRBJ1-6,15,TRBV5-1,CASSLVRGYNSPLHF
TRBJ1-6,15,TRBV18,CASSPNTGINSPLHF
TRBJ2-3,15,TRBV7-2,CASSFSGGAGDTQYF
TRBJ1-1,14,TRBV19,CASRVYAGNTEAFF
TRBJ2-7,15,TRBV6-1,CASSGLAGGRNEQYF
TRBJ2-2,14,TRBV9,CASSVTYRTGELFF
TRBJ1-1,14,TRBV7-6,CASSLMPGGTEAFF
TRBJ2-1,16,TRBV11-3,CASSLEGTGVVNEQFF
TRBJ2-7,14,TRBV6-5,CASRPTGSSYEQYF
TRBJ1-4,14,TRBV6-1,CASSWDRAREKLFF
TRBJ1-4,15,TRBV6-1,CASSEQLFPNEKLFF
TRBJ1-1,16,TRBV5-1,CASSLAAGGPSFGAFF
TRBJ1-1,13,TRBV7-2,CASSFGPGGEAFF
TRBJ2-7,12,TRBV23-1,CARRTGNNEQYF
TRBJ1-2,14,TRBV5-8,CASSLYRDNYGYTF
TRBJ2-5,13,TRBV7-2,CASSLIRVQTQYF
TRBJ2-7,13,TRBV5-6,CASSLAGSYEQYF
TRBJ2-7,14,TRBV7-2,CASSPSGTSYEQYF
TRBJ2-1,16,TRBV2,CASSARAQSIYNEQFF
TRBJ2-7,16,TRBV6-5,CASSSLAGGPEGEQYF
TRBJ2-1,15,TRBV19,CASSIDRDSHNEQFF
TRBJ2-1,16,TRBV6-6,CAISYRLQGSNNEQFF